Listed below are T cell receptor beta chains from one sample, sequenced in a study of beta chain features in type 1 diabetes. Libraries were prepared by immunoSEQ multiplex PCR; TCRdb keeps only in-frame clonotypes and omits some of them. The sample has 600,000 to 650,000 clones, around 15% seen once. The sample consisted of naive CD4+ T cells from blood. These receptors originate from a man aged 18 to 35 in good health. Both conserved end residues are part of each CDR3. The D gene is left open where the match is weak. Expanded clones get a size class; other rows say once, few or many, or leave the size out.

CDR3 DNA,CDR3 protein,V gene,D gene,J gene,clone size
TGCAGCGTCCCGGGACAGGCAGTGGGCCAGCCCCAGCATTTT,CSVPGQAVGQPQHF,TRBV29-1,TRBD1,TRBJ1-5,few
TGCAGTTCTACAGGGGGCACTGAAGCTTTCTTT,CSSTGGTEAFF,TRBV20-1,TRBD1,TRBJ1-1,-
TGTGCCAGCAGCCGTCCAGGGTCCTACGAGCAGTACTTC,CASSRPGSYEQYF,TRBV7-9,-,TRBJ2-7,few
TGCAGCGTTGCCGAAGCGATAGAAAAACTGTTTTTT,CSVAEAIEKLFF,TRBV29-1,-,TRBJ1-4,few
TGTGCCAGCTCATCCGGGACAGGGGCCTACGAGCAGTACTTC,CASSSGTGAYEQYF,TRBV18,TRBD1,TRBJ2-7,few
TGTGCCAGCGCAAGACTGATTACAGATACGCAGTATTTT,CASARLITDTQYF,TRBV5-6,-,TRBJ2-3,-
TGTGCCAGCAGTGACAGGGGGGCCTATGGCTACACCTTC,CASSDRGAYGYTF,TRBV6-4,-,TRBJ1-2,few
TGTGCCAGCCGACCTTCTAGCCAGAACATTCAGTACTTC,CASRPSSQNIQYF,TRBV7-2,-,TRBJ2-4,few
TGTGCCATCAGCCCAGGGGAGAGGGTTGAGGGCTACACCTTC,CAISPGERVEGYTF,TRBV10-3,-,TRBJ1-2,few
TGTGCCAGCGGGGCGAGGATCACTGAAGCTTTCTTT,CASGARITEAFF,TRBV14,-,TRBJ1-1,-
TGCGCCAGCAGCCAACTTGAGACAGGCCTCGGGGACAAAAACATTCAGTACTTC,CASSQLETGLGDKNIQYF,TRBV4-1,-,TRBJ2-4,few
TGTGCCAGCACGGACAGGGGCGGCTACACCTTC,CASTDRGGYTF,TRBV2,TRBD1,TRBJ1-2,-
TGTGCCAGCAGCTTAGACGTAGTAGGATTTAAAGCTTTCTTT,CASSLDVVGFKAFF,TRBV7-9,-,TRBJ1-1,-
TGTGCCAGCAGTTACGGATTTGATTCACCCCTCCACTTT,CASSYGFDSPLHF,TRBV6-5,-,TRBJ1-6,-
TGCGCCAGCAGCTTGGTCGGACAGGGGGCTTTGGAGACCCAGTACTTC,CASSLVGQGALETQYF,TRBV5-1,TRBD1,TRBJ2-5,-
TGTGCCATCGGAGTGGCGTTAGAGCAGTACTTC,CAIGVALEQYF,TRBV10-3,-,TRBJ2-7,many
TGTGCCAGCAGCCAAGAGAAATTCGGGGCGCAGTACTTC,CASSQEKFGAQYF,TRBV4-2,-,TRBJ2-7,-
TGCAGTGCTAGGGGCGGGAAGACCCAGTACTTC,CSARGGKTQYF,TRBV20-1,-,TRBJ2-5,few
TGTGCCAGCTCACCACTTGCGGGCACTGAAGCTTTCTTT,CASSPLAGTEAFF,TRBV18,-,TRBJ1-1,-
TGTGCCAGCAGCTCAAGGACTAGCGGGTCCTACAATGAGCAGTTCTTC,CASSSRTSGSYNEQFF,TRBV7-9,TRBD2,TRBJ2-1,-
TGTGCCAGCAGTTCTTATACAGGGGCCCAAGAGACCCAGTACTTC,CASSSYTGAQETQYF,TRBV27,TRBD1,TRBJ2-5,few
TGTGCCAGCAGCTTAAAAGCGGGGGGCAGCACAGATACGCAGTATTTT,CASSLKAGGSTDTQYF,TRBV13,TRBD2,TRBJ2-3,few